The TCR beta chain described here comes from a study of blood T cell repertoires in COVID-19. Study as a whole: The origin of the acute and convalescent COVID-19 samples was the United States, Italy and Spain. Sample material is recorded as cDNA or gDNA derived from T cells, B-cell-depleted T cells, or PBMCs.

The ends lost 7 bases at V and 6 bases at J; junction bases unmatched: 7. The CDR3 loop spans 13 amino acids. In germline, CDR1 is LNHDA, CDR2 SQIVND (reference sequence). Original analysis: Nucleated cell number was recorded as an estimate derived from reference gene primer amplification. TCRdb's copy holds only in-frame clones and misses some; the assay was immunoSEQ multiplex PCR. V, J and clone size are those of that table, while D and trimming were read from the DNA. This sample carries about 24,000 clones, roughly 87% of them seen once, and the ten largest clones take around 9.7%. This TCR derives from a man between 65 and 85 years old with acute or convalescent COVID-19. The rearrangement links TRBV19 to TRBJ2-7, with TRBD1 matching over 9 bases. The sample consisted of peripheral blood. CDR3 DNA: TGTGCCAGTATGGGGACAGGGCTGGGCGAGCAGTACTTC. Its translation: CASMGTGLGEQYF. The variable domain in full, with the rest retrieved from reference TRBV19 and TRBJ2-7, is DGGITQSPKYLFRKEGQNVTLSCEQNLNHDAMYWYRQDPGQGLRLIYYSQIVNDFQKGDIAEGYSVSREKKESFPLTVTSAQKNPTAFYLCASMGTGLGEQYFGPGTRLTVT.